This TCR beta chain was found in a study of cytomegalovirus exposure and HLA in healthy donors. Study-level results: According to a later analysis, donors in an Asian-associated ancestry cluster reportedly had fewer N-insertions than the roughly 720-donor mean.

A note on this clone: Its antigen is currently unknown.

PCR was performed using 60 Vbeta and 13 Jbeta primers. TCRdb keeps only in-frame clones here, not all; method: immunoSEQ multiplex PCR. The table shows fewer than 100,000 clones, with 60% to 85% occurring only once. This TCR came from a man aged 55-75 years in good health and CMV-seropositive. Sequencing used PBMCs.

The CDR3: CASTGGNTDTQYF. The CDR3 region has the DNA TGTGCCAGTACCGGGGGGAACACAGATACGCAGTATTTT. The chain recombines TRBV19 with TRBJ2-3; 7 bases fit TRBD2. J was trimmed by 2 bases and V by 7 bases; bases with no gene match: 3. The CDR3 sequence is 13 residues long. CDR1 and CDR2 from the germline V gene are LNHDA and SQIVND (reference sequence).